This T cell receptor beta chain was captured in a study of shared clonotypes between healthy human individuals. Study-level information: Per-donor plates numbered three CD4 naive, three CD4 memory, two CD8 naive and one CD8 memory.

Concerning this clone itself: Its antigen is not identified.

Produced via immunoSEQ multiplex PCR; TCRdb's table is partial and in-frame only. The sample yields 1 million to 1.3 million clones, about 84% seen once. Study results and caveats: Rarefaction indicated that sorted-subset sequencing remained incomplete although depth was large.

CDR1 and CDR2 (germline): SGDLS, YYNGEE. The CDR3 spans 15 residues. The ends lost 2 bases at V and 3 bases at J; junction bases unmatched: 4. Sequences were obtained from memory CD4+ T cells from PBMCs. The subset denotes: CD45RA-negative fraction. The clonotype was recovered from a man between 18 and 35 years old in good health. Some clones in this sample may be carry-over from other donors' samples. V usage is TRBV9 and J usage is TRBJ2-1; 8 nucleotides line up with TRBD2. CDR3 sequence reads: CASSVAGGLYNEQFF. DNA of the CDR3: TGTGCCAGCAGCGTTGCGGGGGGCCTCTACAATGAGCAGTTCTTC.